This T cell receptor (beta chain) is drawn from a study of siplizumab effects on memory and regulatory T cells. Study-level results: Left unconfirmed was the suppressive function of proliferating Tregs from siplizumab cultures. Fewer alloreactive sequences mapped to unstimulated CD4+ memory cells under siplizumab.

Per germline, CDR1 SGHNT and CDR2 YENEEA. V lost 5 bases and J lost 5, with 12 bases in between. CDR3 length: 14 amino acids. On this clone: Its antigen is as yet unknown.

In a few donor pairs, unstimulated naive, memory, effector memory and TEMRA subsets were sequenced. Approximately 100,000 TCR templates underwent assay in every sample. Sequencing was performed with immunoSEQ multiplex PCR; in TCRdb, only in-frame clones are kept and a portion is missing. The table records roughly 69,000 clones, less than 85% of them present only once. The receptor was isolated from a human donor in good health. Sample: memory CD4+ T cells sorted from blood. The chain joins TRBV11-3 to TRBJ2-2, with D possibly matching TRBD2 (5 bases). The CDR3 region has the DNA TGTGCCAGCAGCAGGCTAAGAGGGACCGGGGAGCTGTTTTTT. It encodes CASSRLRGTGELFF.